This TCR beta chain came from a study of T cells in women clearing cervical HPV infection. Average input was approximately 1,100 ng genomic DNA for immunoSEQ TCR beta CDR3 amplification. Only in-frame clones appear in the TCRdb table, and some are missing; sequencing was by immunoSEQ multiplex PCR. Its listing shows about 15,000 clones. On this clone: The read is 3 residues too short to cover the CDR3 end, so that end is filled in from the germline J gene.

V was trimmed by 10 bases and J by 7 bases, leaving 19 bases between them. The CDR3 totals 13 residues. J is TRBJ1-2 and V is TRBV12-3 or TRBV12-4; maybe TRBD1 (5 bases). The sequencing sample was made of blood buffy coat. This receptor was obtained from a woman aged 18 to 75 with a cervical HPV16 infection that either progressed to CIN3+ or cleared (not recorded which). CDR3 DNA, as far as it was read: TGTGCCATATCCCGCGCAGGGTTATCTGGC. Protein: CAISRAGLSG. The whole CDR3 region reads CAISRAGLSGYTF.